Listed here are 17 T cell receptor beta chains from one sample, sequenced in a study of OX40 agonist ivuxolimab in advanced cancers. Sequencing used immunoSEQ multiplex PCR; TCRdb keeps in-frame clones, though not all of them. The sample consists of about 64,000 clones, 80% to 90% of them appearing once. Here the sequenced sample was CD4+ or CD8+ T cells sorted from blood, taken in a trial of the OX40 agonist ivuxolimab. The receptors were sampled from an adult with an advanced solid tumor such as melanoma, head and neck, liver or kidney cancer.

The chain couples TRBV19 to TRBJ2-5, with D unclear. Between the trimmed V and J ends, which lost 4 bases and 4 bases, there was a span of 13 bases. Germline V gene data show CDR1 as LNHDA and CDR2 as SQIVND (reference sequence). The CDR3 extends over 14 amino acids. The CDR3, as DNA: TGTGCCAGTAGTAGGAGCAGGTCGTTAGAGACCCAGTACTTC. Its translation is CASSRSRSLETQYF.

The chain recombines TRBV6-6 with TRBJ1-1; no reliable D call. In germline, CDR1 is MNHNY, CDR2 SVGAGI (reference sequence). This CDR3 comprises 13 residues. V shed 2 bases and J shed 4 bases, with 8 bases lying between them. CDR3 nucleotides: TGTGCCAGCAGTTACCCGTGGAGCACTGAAGCTTTCTTT. This sequence encodes CASSYPWSTEAFF.

This clone came up once. J is TRBJ2-5 and V is TRBV19, with D possibly TRBD2 on 5 matching bases. This CDR3 spans 12 amino acids. The germline V gene has CDR1 LNHDA and CDR2 SQIVND (reference sequence). The V and J ends lost 1 base and 9 bases respectively, with 9 bases between them. The CDR3 reads CASSIARGPQYF. Here the CDR3 DNA reads TGTGCCAGTAGTATAGCCCGCGGGCCCCAGTACTTC.

This chain joins TRBV6-5 and TRBJ2-1, with a weak D call TRBD2 (6 bases). Germline V CDR1 and CDR2: MNHEY, SVGAGI. The CDR3 contains 10 residues. V lost 6 bases and J 14 bases, leaving 11 bases between the germline ends. CDR3 nucleotide sequence: TGTGCCAGCAGGTCGACTAGGGAGTTCTTC. Protein product: CASRSTREFF.

This chain connects TRBV5-6 to TRBJ1-1, with D hard to call. CDR3 length equals 13 residues. CDR1 is SGHDT and CDR2 is YYEEEE in the germline V gene. V was clipped by 4 bases and J by 4 bases, with 11 bases between them. CDR3 nucleotides: TGTGCCAGCAGCCGGAGGGATGGCACTGAAGCTTTCTTT. Protein: CASSRRDGTEAFF.

The chain couples TRBV2 to TRBJ2-7; possible D gene TRBD1, 6 bases. The V gene lost 4 bases and the J gene lost 1 base, with 14 bases spanning the gap. CDR1 and CDR2 from the germline V gene are SNHLY and FYNNEI. The CDR3 contains 15 residues. CDR3 loop: CASSGQGLKSYEQYF. The CDR3 DNA follows: TGTGCCAGCAGTGGTCAGGGGCTCAAATCCTACGAGCAGTACTTC.

Points on this clone: The junction differs from germline at one of its ends, possibly a read error. The rearrangement uses TRBV6-1 and TRBJ2-7; D remains ambiguous. This CDR3 spans 15 amino acids. CDR1 is MNHNS and CDR2 is SASEGT in the germline V gene. Written as DNA, the CDR3 is TGTGCCAGCCGTGAAATATACGGCCTCACCTACGAGCAGTACTTC. Translated, it gives CASREIYGLTYEQYF.

The CDR3 reads CASSPSFGGRSGTEAFF. As DNA, the CDR3 is TGTGCCAGCAGTCCCTCCTTTGGGGGGCGAAGCGGCACTGAAGCTTTCTTT. This sequence joins TRBV28 and TRBJ1-1, with D possibly TRBD1 on 6 matching bases. V lost 5 bases, J lost 4 bases, and 23 bases lay in between. The CDR3 loop spans 17 amino acids. CDR1 MDHEN and CDR2 SYDVKM come from the germline V gene.

The CDR3 DNA follows: TGTGCCAGCAGCTCCCTGGGCCCCCGGGGGGGCACAGATACGCAGTATTTT. As protein: CASSSLGPRGGTDTQYF. This sequence joins TRBV7-8 and TRBJ2-3, with 7 bases identical to TRBD2. The junction had 11 bases not matched to a gene; V was cut back by 4 bases and J by 1 base. The CDR3 loop spans 17 amino acids. The germline V gene has CDR1 SGHVS and CDR2 FQNEAQ.

This chain connects TRBV7-9 to TRBJ1-1; 8 bases match TRBD1. The CDR3 is 15 amino acids. Germline loops: CDR1 SEHNR, CDR2 FQNEAQ (reference sequence). The V and J ends lost 7 bases and 4 bases, in that order; junction bases with no gene match: 11. The CDR3 loop reads CASTLRGQGATEAFF. The CDR3 DNA reads as TGTGCCAGCACCCTAAGAGGGCAGGGGGCCACTGAAGCTTTCTTT. The whole variable domain, remainder taken from reference TRBV7-9 and TRBJ1-1, is DTGVSQNPRHKITKRGQNVTFRCDPISEHNRLYWYRQTLGQGPEFLTYFQNEAQLEKSRLLSDRFSAERPKGSFSTLEIQRTEQGDSAMYLCASTLRGQGATEAFFGQGTRLTVV.

V and J are TRBV5-4 and TRBJ2-1; possible D gene TRBD1, 6 bases. V lost 3 bases to trimming and J lost 2 bases, with 15 bases between them. The CDR3 has 16 residues. The germline V gene has CDR1 SGHNT and CDR2 YYREEE (reference sequence). CDR3 in amino acids: CASSSGQTKTYNEQFF. CDR3 in DNA: TGTGCCAGCAGCTCAGGACAGACCAAGACCTACAATGAGCAGTTCTTC.

The V and J genes are TRBV5-1 and TRBJ1-1; 8 positions agree with TRBD1. V lost 2 bases and J lost 4; bases outside the gene matches: 4. This CDR3 comprises 14 residues. Germline V gives CDR1 SGHRS, CDR2 YFSETQ. CDR3 sequence reads: CASSFGGQGTEAFF. In DNA, the CDR3 is TGCGCCAGCAGCTTTGGAGGACAGGGCACTGAAGCTTTCTTT.

V gene TRBV19 combines with J gene TRBJ1-2; possibly TRBD1 for D (6 bases). Germline assignment: CDR1 LNHDA and CDR2 SQIVND (reference sequence). With 4 bases removed from V and 4 bases from J, the gap between germline ends came to 13 bases. This CDR3 region has 14 residues. The CDR3 DNA is TGTGCCAGTAGTAACAGGGAGGGGAGCTATGGCTACACCTTC. This encodes CASSNREGSYGYTF. Complete variable domain (other parts from reference TRBV19 and TRBJ1-2): DGGITQSPKYLFRKEGQNVTLSCEQNLNHDAMYWYRQDPGQGLRLIYYSQIVNDFQKGDIAEGYSVSREKKESFPLTVTSAQKNPTAFYLCASSNREGSYGYTFGSGTRLTVV.

The V and J genes are TRBV5-4 and TRBJ1-3; 7 bases fit TRBD1. This CDR3 is built from 14 residues. V trimming: 1 base; J trimming: 3 bases; junction bases outside the gene matches: 1. From germline, CDR1 is SGHNT and CDR2 YYREEE (reference sequence). CDR3 nucleotide sequence: TGTGCCAGCAGCTTGAGGGACAGTGGAAACACCATATATTTT. It yields the protein CASSLRDSGNTIYF.

This clone was seen more than once but under ten times. The chain links TRBV6-5 to TRBJ1-2, with 7 bases identical to TRBD1. V was pared by 4 bases and J by 5 bases, with 13 bases of the junction left unmatched. This CDR3 has 16 amino acids. CDR1 is MNHEY, CDR2 SVGAGI, per germline. The CDR3 loop is CASSFIRTGGGYGYTF. CDR3 nucleotides: TGTGCCAGCAGTTTCATTAGGACAGGCGGGGGGTATGGCTACACCTTC.

This sequence joins TRBV2 and TRBJ1-2, with D hard to call. V was cut by 8 bases and J by 8 bases, with 12 bases left in between. Germline-derived CDR1 and CDR2 are SNHLY and FYNNEI. The CDR3 loop spans 11 amino acids. The CDR3 is CASPDSGGYTF. CDR3 DNA sequence: TGTGCCAGCCCTGACTCAGGAGGCTACACCTTC.

This clone occurred once. This chain connects TRBV4-1 to TRBJ2-3; TRBD2 is a possible D gene (7 bases). V was pared by 0 bases and J by 2 bases, with 21 bases between. This CDR3 is 19 amino acids long. The germline V gene encodes CDR1 MGHRA and CDR2 YSYEKL. CDR3 in amino acids: CASSQDPGRGGANTDTQYF. The CDR3 DNA is TGCGCCAGCAGCCAAGATCCTGGTAGGGGGGGGGCTAACACAGATACGCAGTATTTT.